These 22 T cell receptor beta chains originate from one sample sequenced in a study of shared T cell receptors in the human thymus. Clones were read by immunoSEQ multiplex PCR, and TCRdb kept only the in-frame ones, dropping some. The sample shows more than 550,000 clones, 80% to 90% of them seen only once. This sample also belongs to another study, concerning human thymus T cells.

Sequences were obtained from thymocytes. Receptors originate from a girl under two years old with a congenital heart defect.

The chain employs TRBV28 and TRBJ1-5; 7 nucleotides align to TRBD1. V shed 3 bases and J 2 bases; nucleotides not matched to a gene: 13. CDR1 and CDR2 from the germline V gene are MDHEN and SYDVKM. The CDR3 has 18 residues. DNA of the CDR3: TGTGCCAGCAGTTTTGGCAGAGGGGGCAGGGAGGGCAATCAGCCCCAGCATTTT. Translated: CASSFGRGGREGNQPQHF.

As DNA, the CDR3 is TGCAGCGTTTTGCCTGAGGACAATGAGCAGTTCTTC. Protein product: CSVLPEDNEQFF. The chain couples TRBV29-1 to TRBJ2-1; D gene uncertain. Trimming cost V 5 bases and J 5 bases, with 10 bases left between them. Germline assignment: CDR1 SQVTM and CDR2 ANQGSEA. The CDR3 loop spans 12 amino acids.

This clone appeared a single time. The rearrangement joins TRBV5-1 to TRBJ2-1, with 8 bases fitting TRBD2. Germline V lookup: CDR1 SGHRS, CDR2 YFSETQ. The CDR3 has 17 residues. The V and J ends lost 2 bases and 4 bases, in that order; junction bases with no gene match: 11. The CDR3 coding sequence is TGCGCCAGCAGCTTAGCCATTAGCGGGGAGGGGTACAATGAGCAGTTCTTC. This translates into CASSLAISGEGYNEQFF.

V usage is TRBV29-1 and J usage is TRBJ2-5; D not certain. In germline, CDR1 is SQVTM, CDR2 ANQGSEA. V was cut by 7 bases and J by 6 bases, with 12 bases left in between. The CDR3 loop spans 11 amino acids. The CDR3 reads CSAVLVQTQYF. Here the CDR3 DNA reads TGCAGCGCCGTCCTCGTCCAGACCCAGTACTTC. The complete variable domain, with remaining parts taken from reference TRBV29-1 and TRBJ2-5, reads SAVISQKPSRDICQRGTSLTIQCQVDSQVTMMFWYRQQPGQSLTLIATANQGSEATYESGFVIDKFPISRPNLTFSTLTVSNMSPEDSSIYLCSAVLVQTQYFGPGTRLLVL.

The chain couples TRBV27 to TRBJ2-7; 7 bases are shared with TRBD1. V trimming: 5 bases; J trimming: 3 bases; junction bases outside the gene matches: 13. Germline loops: CDR1 MNHEY, CDR2 SMNVEV (reference sequence). The CDR3 consists of 16 residues. The CDR3 sequence is CASSPFHRGSSYEQYF. The CDR3 nucleotides are TGTGCCAGCAGTCCGTTTCACAGGGGTTCTAGCTACGAGCAGTACTTC.

V usage is TRBV4-1 and J usage is TRBJ1-1, with D tentatively TRBD1 (5 bases). Germline values: CDR1 MGHRA, CDR2 YSYEKL. The length of the CDR3 is 12 residues. The V end lost 2 bases, the J end lost 11 bases, and 12 bases lay between the germline ends. CDR3 in DNA: TGCGCCAGCAGCCAACCTCTGGGGGGGGCTTTCTTT. This sequence encodes CASSQPLGGAFF.

V and J are TRBV18 and TRBJ2-1; TRBD1 matches 8 bases. Germline CDR1 reads KGHSH; CDR2 reads LQKENI. Trimming cost V 0 bases and J 3 bases; bases outside gene matches: 4. The CDR3 runs to 16 residues. The CDR3 loop is CASSPPGTGHYNEQFF. The CDR3 coding sequence is TGTGCCAGCTCACCACCCGGGACAGGTCACTACAATGAGCAGTTCTTC.

The V call is TRBV4-1, the J call TRBJ1-5; D ambiguous. The CDR3 is 18 amino acids. V was pared by 1 base and J by 5 bases, with 21 bases between. CDR1 is MGHRA, CDR2 YSYEKL, per germline. The CDR3 sequence: CASSQVPLLPGGDQPQHF. Here the CDR3 DNA reads TGCGCCAGCAGCCAAGTCCCCCTATTACCCGGCGGCGATCAGCCCCAGCATTTT.

The rearrangement joins TRBV4-1 to TRBJ2-1; 9 bases line up with TRBD2. The junction had 8 bases not matched to a gene; V was cut back by 3 bases and J by 5 bases. This CDR3 is built from 16 residues. Germline V gene sequence: CDR1 MGHRA, CDR2 YSYEKL. The CDR3 sequence: CASSHMSGGKDNEQFF. CDR3 DNA: TGCGCCAGCAGCCATATGAGCGGGGGGAAAGACAATGAGCAGTTCTTC.

The rearrangement joins TRBV9 to TRBJ2-3, with 11 bases aligning to TRBD2. V lost 3 bases to trimming and J lost 2 bases; unmatched junction nucleotides: 8. The length of the CDR3 is 17 residues. The germline V gene has CDR1 SGDLS and CDR2 YYNGEE. The CDR3 reads CASSALLAGGITDTQYF. The CDR3 DNA reads TGTGCCAGCAGCGCATTGTTAGCGGGGGGGATCACAGATACGCAGTATTTT.

J is TRBJ1-6 and V is TRBV7-2; D may be TRBD1 (6 bases). CDR1 is SGHTA and CDR2 is FQGNSA in the germline V gene. V lost 1 base and J lost 9, with 19 bases in between. This CDR3 is built from 17 residues. As DNA, the CDR3 is TGTGCCAGCAGCTTAGTCAGGGGCTTTTCGTCTGTTTCACCCCTCCACTTT. This encodes CASSLVRGFSSVSPLHF.

The chain has TRBV2 and TRBJ2-5; maybe TRBD2 (5 bases). Germline CDR1 and CDR2: SNHLY and FYNNEI. The CDR3 runs 14 residues. Trimming took off 4 bases at V and 2 bases at J, with 11 bases between the two ends. The DNA for the CDR3 is TGTGCCAGCAGTGGTGCGGAGGTACAAGAGACCCAGTACTTC. As protein: CASSGAEVQETQYF. The variable domain in full, completed from reference TRBV2 and TRBJ2-5, reads EPEVTQTPSHQVTQMGQEVILRCVPISNHLYFYWYRQILGQKVEFLVSFYNNEISEKSEIFDDQFSVERPDGSNFTLKIRSTKLEDSAMYFCASSGAEVQETQYFGPGTRLLVL.

The chain recombines TRBV2 with TRBJ2-1, with 7 bases that match TRBD2. V lost 10 bases and J lost 10; bases outside the gene matches: 19. There are 15 residues in the CDR3. The V gene's germline CDR1 is SNHLY and CDR2 FYNNEI. The CDR3 region is CATLSMDGGLVEQFF. The CDR3 DNA follows: TGTGCCACCCTTTCTATGGACGGGGGGTTAGTGGAGCAGTTCTTC.

The rearrangement uses TRBV5-1 and TRBJ1-2; 7 bases fit TRBD1. J lost 6 bases, V lost 3 bases, and 29 bases had no gene match. The CDR3 has 21 amino acids. Looked up from germline, CDR1 is SGHRS and CDR2 is YFSETQ. Here the CDR3 DNA reads TGCGCCAGCAGCTACCCAACCAAAGTCCCCAAGACAGGGAAAAGCCGAGATGGCTACACCTTC. Its translation is CASSYPTKVPKTGKSRDGYTF.

The J gene is TRBJ2-6, the V gene TRBV19; TRBD2 aligns across 7 bases. Germline CDR1 and CDR2: LNHDA and SQIVND (reference sequence). The CDR3 length is 17 residues. V trimming: 6 bases; J trimming: 3 bases; junction bases outside the gene matches: 11. CDR3 in amino acids: CASSWPGLLVGANVLTF. For the CDR3, the DNA is TGTGCCAGTAGCTGGCCGGGACTATTAGTTGGGGCCAACGTCCTGACTTTC.

This chain links TRBV9 with TRBJ2-5, with TRBD1 matching 7 bases. In germline, CDR1 is SGDLS, CDR2 YYNGEE. The ends lost 4 bases at V and 2 bases at J; junction bases unmatched: 5. The CDR3 contains 14 residues. The CDR3 loop reads CASSSNRGQETQYF. CDR3 sequence (DNA): TGTGCCAGCAGCTCCAACAGGGGTCAAGAGACCCAGTACTTC.

This chain uses TRBV6-5 with TRBJ1-2, with 11 positions matching TRBD1. V dropped 7 bases and J dropped 8; count of bases not matched to a gene: 12. The germline V gene encodes CDR1 MNHEY and CDR2 SVGAGI. This CDR3 has 15 residues. CDR3 nucleotide sequence: TGTGCCAGCAAAGACGCCGGGACAGGGGGGGTCGGCTACACCTTC. This gives the protein CASKDAGTGGVGYTF.

Regarding this clone: An end of the junction differs from the germline gene, which may be a read error. The gene calls are TRBV30 and TRBJ2-7, with D possibly matching TRBD1 (5 bases). Germline V gene data show CDR1 as GTSNPN and CDR2 as SVGIG (reference sequence). The CDR3 extends over 13 amino acids. DNA of the CDR3: TGTGCCCGGAGTCTGGACAAGCTCTCCGAGCAGTACTTC. This gives the protein CARSLDKLSEQYF.

The J gene is TRBJ2-1, the V gene TRBV6-5; D might be TRBD2 (5 bases). Looked up from germline, CDR1 is MNHEY and CDR2 is SVGAGI. Between the trimmed V and J ends, which lost 2 bases and 9 bases, there was a span of 17 bases. This CDR3 region has 15 residues. CDR3 DNA sequence: TGTGCCAGCAGTTACGCAGTGAAGCGGAGTGGTGAGCAGTTCTTC. This encodes CASSYAVKRSGEQFF.

This chain uses TRBV5-5 with TRBJ1-4; D is ambiguous. Germline V lookup: CDR1 SGHKS, CDR2 YYEKEE (reference sequence). The CDR3 is 16 residues long. Trimming removed 1 base from V and 7 bases from J, with 17 bases in between. This CDR3 reads CASSLSGTVWGEKLFF. The CDR3 DNA is TGTGCCAGCAGCTTGAGCGGTACAGTTTGGGGTGAAAAACTGTTTTTT.

The rearrangement links TRBV5-8 to TRBJ2-7; TRBD2 might be the D (6 bases). The V gene's germline CDR1 is SGHTS and CDR2 YDEGEE. CDR3 size: 19 residues. V was clipped by 0 bases and J by 0 bases, with 22 bases between them. The CDR3: CASSLASVGGREDSYEQYF. The CDR3 bases are TGTGCCAGCAGCTTGGCATCTGTAGGTGGCAGGGAGGACTCCTACGAGCAGTACTTC.

The chain joins TRBV18 to TRBJ1-2; TRBD1 aligns across 7 bases. This CDR3 contains 15 residues. The V gene's germline CDR1 is KGHSH and CDR2 LQKENI. Trimming cost V 3 bases and J 0 bases; bases outside gene matches: 4. DNA for the CDR3: TGTGCCAGCTCACCGGACAGGCCCTCTAACTATGGCTACACCTTC. Translating it yields CASSPDRPSNYGYTF.